Presented here are 18 T cell receptor beta chains from one specimen sequenced in a study of CD8 T cells in Susac syndrome. Reverse transcription of about 0.45 to 1 ug RNA was performed with random hexamers. In TCRdb, the immunoSEQ multiplex PCR reads were re-called with MiXCR into one record per CDR3 protein. This sample has about 300,000 distinct CDR3 sequences, with roughly 85% found just once. The sequenced sample was CD8+ T cells from PBMCs. The receptors come from a human donor with multiple sclerosis.

The chain combines TRBV7-6 with TRBJ2-7; 13 bases line up with TRBD2. The germline V gene has CDR1 SGHVS and CDR2 FNYEAQ. J lost 6 bases, V lost 5 bases, and 7 bases had no gene match. The CDR3 consists of 15 residues. In nucleotides, the CDR3 is TGTGCCAGCAGCCTCCGGACTAGCGGGAGTGGCGAGCAGTACTTC. Encoded protein: CASSLRTSGSGEQYF.

This chain uses TRBV28 with TRBJ1-1, with a weak D call TRBD1 (6 bases). The CDR3 runs 17 residues. Germline CDR1 and CDR2: MDHEN and SYDVKM. Between the trimmed V and J ends, which lost 2 bases and 0 bases, there was a span of 16 bases. CDR3 amino acids: CASSLLGAGGLNTEAFF. The CDR3 DNA follows: TGTGCCAGCAGTTTACTCGGGGCTGGGGGCCTGAACACTGAAGCTTTCTTT.

This chain uses TRBV2 with TRBJ2-7; 8 bases match TRBD1. The V segment lost 3 bases and the J segment 10 bases; nucleotides outside the gene matches: 11. Germline V gene data show CDR1 as SNHLY and CDR2 as FYNNEI. The CDR3 runs to 14 residues. The chain's CDR3 is CASSDGTGPVAQYF. The DNA for the CDR3 is TGTGCCAGCAGTGACGGGACAGGCCCTGTGGCACAGTACTTC.

The chain links TRBV29-1 to TRBJ1-5; 7 bases are a match to TRBD1. Trimming cost V 6 bases and J 2 bases; bases outside gene matches: 4. CDR3 length: 13 residues. CDR1 is SQVTM and CDR2 is ANQGSEA in the germline V gene. CDR3 DNA sequence: TGCAGCGTAGAACAGGGGCGCAATCAGCCCCAGCATTTT. Translated, it gives CSVEQGRNQPQHF.

As concerns this clonotype: Germline and junction disagree at one end, which may indicate a read error. The chain employs TRBV7-7 and TRBJ2-2; the D gene is possibly TRBD2 (5 bases). There are 17 residues in the CDR3. In germline, CDR1 is SSHAT, CDR2 FNYEAQ (reference sequence). The CDR3 here is CASSIPRGSLNTGELFF. CDR3 nucleotide sequence: TGTGCTAGCAGCATACCACGTGGGAGCTTGAACACCGGGGAGCTGTTTTTT.

The genes are TRBV30 and TRBJ2-7; D may be TRBD2 (5 bases). Per the germline V gene, CDR1 is GTSNPN and CDR2 is SVGIG (reference sequence). The V end was cut by 1 base, the J end by 3 bases, with 10 bases between. This CDR3 is 13 amino acids long. The CDR3 loop is CAWSGTPFYEQYF. In DNA form, the CDR3 reads TGTGCCTGGAGTGGGACTCCCTTCTACGAGCAGTACTTC. Complete variable domain (other parts from reference TRBV30 and TRBJ2-7): SQTIHQWPATLVQPVGSPLSLECTVEGTSNPNLYWYRQAAGRGLQLLFYSVGIGQISSEVPQNLSASRPQDRQFILSSKKLLLSDSGFYLCAWSGTPFYEQYFGPGTRLTVT.

DNA of the CDR3: TGTGCCAGCAGTTCGAGCGGGAGATACGAGCAGTACTTC. As protein: CASSSSGRYEQYF. V gene TRBV27 combines with J gene TRBJ2-7; TRBD2 agrees at 8 bases. Germline CDR1 is MNHEY and CDR2 is SMNVEV (reference sequence). CDR3 length: 13 amino acids. Unmatched junction bases numbered 3, after V lost 4 bases and J lost 4 bases.

The V call is TRBV28, the J call TRBJ2-7, with D possibly called TRBD1 or TRBD2 (5 bases each). In germline, CDR1 is MDHEN, CDR2 SYDVKM. Trimming left V 3 bases short and J 3 bases short, with 15 bases between. This CDR3 has 15 amino acids. The chain's CDR3 is CASSFVPGRHYEQYF. The CDR3 DNA is TGTGCCAGCAGTTTCGTCCCGGGACGTCACTACGAGCAGTACTTC.

V gene TRBV21-1 combines with J gene TRBJ1-6. TRBV21-1 has pseudogene status. The CDR3 is 15 residues long. The CDR3 sequence is CASSTWEGLDSPLHF. The CDR3 coding sequence is TGTGCCAGCAGCACATGGGAGGGGCTCGATTCACCCCTCCACTTT.

This chain joins TRBV5-6 and TRBJ1-2; D uncertain. V was trimmed by 4 bases and J by 7 bases, leaving 11 bases between them. The CDR3 is 12 amino acids. The germline gives CDR1 SGHDT, CDR2 YYEEEE. The CDR3: CASSPETGGYTF. The CDR3 DNA reads TGTGCCAGCAGCCCCGAGACCGGTGGCTACACCTTC. Drawing the rest from reference TRBV5-6 and TRBJ1-2, the complete variable domain is DAGVTQSPTHLIKTRGQQVTLRCSPKSGHDTVSWYQQALGQGPQFIFQYYEEEERQRGNFPDRFSGHQFPNYSSELNVNALLLGDSALYLCASSPETGGYTFGSGTRLTVV.

This chain uses TRBV5-1 with TRBJ2-7; either TRBD1 or TRBD2 may fit D (5 bases each). Germline assignment: CDR1 SGHRS and CDR2 YFSETQ. V was pared by 2 bases and J by 2 bases, with 17 bases between. The CDR3 has 16 amino acids. The CDR3 spells CASSLPGGTVPYEQYF. CDR3 bases: TGCGCCAGCAGCTTACCCGGTGGGACGGTACCCTACGAGCAGTACTTC.

The V and J genes are TRBV28 and TRBJ2-2; TRBD2 matches at 10 bases. There are 16 residues in the CDR3. V shed 4 bases and J 4 bases; nucleotides not matched to a gene: 6. Germline V CDR1 and CDR2: MDHEN, SYDVKM. CDR3 DNA: TGTGCCAGCAGTTCTCTAGCGGGAGTAAGCACCGGGGAGCTGTTTTTT. Protein sequence: CASSSLAGVSTGELFF.

The CDR3 region is CASSYGQGYVYGYTF. Here the CDR3 DNA reads TGTGCCAGCAGTTACGGCCAGGGTTACGTCTATGGCTACACCTTC. The chain carries TRBV6-5 and TRBJ1-2, with a possible D match to TRBD1 (5 bases). The CDR3 has 15 residues. The V end lost 2 bases, the J end lost 4 bases, and 14 bases lay between the germline ends. Looked up from germline, CDR1 is MNHEY and CDR2 is SVGAGI.

This clonotype was seen just once. V and J are TRBV13 and TRBJ2-7; TRBD2 matches 8 bases. Germline CDR1 PRHDT, CDR2 FYEKMQ (reference sequence). The CDR3 runs to 16 residues. V lost 1 base to trimming and J lost 6 bases; unmatched junction nucleotides: 11. In DNA form, the CDR3 reads TGTGCCAGCAGCTTAGAGGGTTCGGCGGGAGGCCTCGAGCAGTACTTC. Protein: CASSLEGSAGGLEQYF.

The rearrangement uses TRBV20-1 and TRBJ2-1, with 7 bases lining up with TRBD2. The V gene end was trimmed by 0 bases and the J gene end by 1 base; junction bases not matched to a gene: 6. CDR1 is DFQATT, CDR2 SNEGSKA, per germline (reference sequence). This CDR3 region has 16 residues. In nucleotides, the CDR3 is TGCAGTGCTAGAGACCTGGGAGGGGTATCCTACAATGAGCAGTTCTTC. Translating it yields CSARDLGGVSYNEQFF.

The CDR3 protein is CASSQDSGGPRGTQYF. DNA of the CDR3: TGTGCCAGCAGCCAAGATTCGGGGGGGCCAAGAGGGACCCAGTACTTC. The gene calls are TRBV3-1 and TRBJ2-5; 8 bases are shared with TRBD2. CDR3 length equals 16 residues. J lost 7 bases, V lost 0 bases, and 10 bases had no gene match. CDR1 LGHDT and CDR2 YNNKEL come from the germline V gene (reference sequence).

In its sample, this clonotype was seen once. This chain uses TRBV27 with TRBJ1-5; D is perhaps TRBD1 (5 bases). This CDR3 contains 16 residues. V was pared by 8 bases and J by 5 bases, with 22 bases between. Germline V gene lookup returns CDR1 MNHEY and CDR2 SMNVEV (reference sequence). CDR3 amino acids: CASAALRQGFDQPQHF. The CDR3 region has the DNA TGTGCCAGCGCAGCGTTGAGGCAGGGCTTCGATCAGCCCCAGCATTTT.

The chain links TRBV29-1 to TRBJ2-7; the D gene is possibly TRBD2 (5 bases). Germline CDR1 SQVTM, CDR2 ANQGSEA. The ends were cut back, 3 bases at V and 2 bases at J, with 14 bases in the middle. The CDR3 is made up of 14 amino acids. CDR3 protein: CSVDLGDNPYEQYF. CDR3 bases: TGCAGCGTTGATCTGGGAGACAATCCCTACGAGCAGTACTTC.